Below are 6 T cell receptor beta chains sequenced from a single sample in a study of cytomegalovirus exposure and HLA in healthy donors. Researchers ran the PCR with 60 Vbeta and 13 Jbeta primers. Sequenced by immunoSEQ multiplex PCR; TCRdb stores in-frame clones only, minus some. The table has fewer than 200,000 clones, around 82% seen once. The sequenced sample consisted of PBMCs. These receptors were taken from a male donor in good health and CMV-seronegative.

The chain employs TRBV28 and TRBJ1-1; TRBD1 might be the D (6 bases). Germline lookup yields CDR1 MDHEN and CDR2 SYDVKM. The germline V and J ends were trimmed by 4 bases and 0 bases, with 15 bases remaining between them. The length of the CDR3 is 16 residues. Written as DNA, the CDR3 is TGTGCCAGCAGTTGGGGGCTAGAGGGGTTGAACACTGAAGCTTTCTTT. Its protein is CASSWGLEGLNTEAFF.

Here the CDR3 reads CASRNHGNTGELFF. As DNA, the CDR3 is TGCGCCAGCAGAAACCACGGGAACACCGGGGAGCTGTTTTTT. The rearrangement links TRBV5-1 to TRBJ2-2, with no clear D. CDR1 and CDR2 from the germline V gene are SGHRS and YFSETQ. The CDR3 has 14 amino acids. V lost 5 bases and J lost 1, with 9 bases in between.

This clone has only one observation. The chain is built from TRBV7-6 and TRBJ1-1, with D perhaps matching TRBD1 (5 bases). CDR3 length: 13 residues. In germline, CDR1 is SGHVS, CDR2 FNYEAQ. V was clipped by 3 bases and J by 10 bases, with 15 bases between them. The CDR3 bases are TGTGCCAGCAGCTTCAGCCAGGGAAGTCGAGCTTTCTTT. Translated, it gives CASSFSQGSRAFF.

This clone was seen a single time. The rearrangement joins TRBV19 to TRBJ2-3; tentatively, D is TRBD1 (6 bases). The CDR3 is 15 residues long. Trimming cost V 6 bases and J 1 base, with 14 bases left between them. CDR1 and CDR2 (germline): LNHDA, SQIVND (reference sequence). For the CDR3, the DNA is TGTGCCAGTAGCCCTACCGCAGGGGGCACAGATACGCAGTATTTT. Translated: CASSPTAGGTDTQYF.

The gene calls are TRBV5-1 and TRBJ2-5; 11 nucleotides align to TRBD2. The CDR3 covers 16 residues. CDR1 and CDR2 from the germline V gene are SGHRS and YFSETQ. With 4 bases clipped from V and 1 base from J, the junction kept 6 bases outside the gene matches. Written as DNA, the CDR3 is TGCGCCAGCAGCGTAGATAGCGGGGGGGCCCAAGAGACCCAGTACTTC. It codes for CASSVDSGGAQETQYF.

This clone has just a few counts. J is TRBJ1-2 and V is TRBV27; D remains ambiguous. Germline V CDR1 and CDR2: MNHEY, SMNVEV (reference sequence). The V and J ends lost 5 bases and 4 bases respectively, with 14 bases between them. The CDR3 length is 14 residues. CDR3 residues: CASSAPGVLYGYTF. The CDR3 region has the DNA TGTGCCAGCAGTGCGCCCGGGGTTCTCTATGGCTACACCTTC.